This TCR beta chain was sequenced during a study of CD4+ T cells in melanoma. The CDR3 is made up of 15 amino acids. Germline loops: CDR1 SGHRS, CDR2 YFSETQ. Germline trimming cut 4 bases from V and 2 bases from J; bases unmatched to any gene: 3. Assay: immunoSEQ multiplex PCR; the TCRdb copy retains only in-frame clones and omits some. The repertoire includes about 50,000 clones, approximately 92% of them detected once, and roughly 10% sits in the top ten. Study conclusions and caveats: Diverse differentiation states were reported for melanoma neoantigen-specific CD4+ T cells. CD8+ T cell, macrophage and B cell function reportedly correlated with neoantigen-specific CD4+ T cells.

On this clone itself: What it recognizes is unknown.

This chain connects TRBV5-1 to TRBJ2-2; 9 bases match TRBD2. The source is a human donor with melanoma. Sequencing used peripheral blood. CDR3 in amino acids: CASSQRGANTGELFF. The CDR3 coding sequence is TGCGCCAGCAGCCAGCGGGGGGCCAACACCGGGGAGCTGTTTTTT. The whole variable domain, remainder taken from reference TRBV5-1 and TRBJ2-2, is KAGVTQTPRYLIKTRGQQVTLSCSPISGHRSVSWYQQTPGQGLQFLFEYFSETQRNKGNFPGRFSGRQFSNSRSEMNVSTLELGDSALYLCASSQRGANTGELFFGEGSRLTVL.